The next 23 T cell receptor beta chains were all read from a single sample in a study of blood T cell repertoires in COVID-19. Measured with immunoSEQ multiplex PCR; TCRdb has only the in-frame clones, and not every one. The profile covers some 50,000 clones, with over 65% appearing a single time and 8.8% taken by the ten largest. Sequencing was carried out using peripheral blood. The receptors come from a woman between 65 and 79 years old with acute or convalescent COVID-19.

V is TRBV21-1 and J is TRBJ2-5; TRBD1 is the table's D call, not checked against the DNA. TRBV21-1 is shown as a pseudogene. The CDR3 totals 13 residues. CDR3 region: CASHNRVEETQYF. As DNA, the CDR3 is TGTGCCAGCCATAACAGGGTTGAAGAGACCCAGTACTTC.

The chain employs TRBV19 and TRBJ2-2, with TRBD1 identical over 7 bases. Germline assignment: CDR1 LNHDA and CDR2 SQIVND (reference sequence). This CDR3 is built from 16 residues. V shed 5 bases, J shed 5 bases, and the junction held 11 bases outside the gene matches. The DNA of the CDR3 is TGTGCCAGTAGTCCAGGGGGTGGTGCTAGGACCGGGGAGCTGTTTTTT. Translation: CASSPGGGARTGELFF.

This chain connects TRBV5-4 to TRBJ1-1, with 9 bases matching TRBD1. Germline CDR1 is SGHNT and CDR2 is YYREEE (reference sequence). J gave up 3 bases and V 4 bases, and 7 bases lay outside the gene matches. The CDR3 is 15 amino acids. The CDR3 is CASSRDRGIDTEAFF. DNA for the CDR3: TGTGCCAGCAGCCGAGACAGGGGGATTGACACTGAAGCTTTCTTT.

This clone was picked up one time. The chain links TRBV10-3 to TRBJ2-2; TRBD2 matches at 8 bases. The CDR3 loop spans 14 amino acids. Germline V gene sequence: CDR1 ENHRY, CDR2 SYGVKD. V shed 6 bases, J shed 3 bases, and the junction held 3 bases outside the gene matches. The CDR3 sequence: CAIRSRGDTGELFF. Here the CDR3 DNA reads TGTGCCATCAGGTCGCGGGGGGACACCGGGGAGCTGTTTTTT.

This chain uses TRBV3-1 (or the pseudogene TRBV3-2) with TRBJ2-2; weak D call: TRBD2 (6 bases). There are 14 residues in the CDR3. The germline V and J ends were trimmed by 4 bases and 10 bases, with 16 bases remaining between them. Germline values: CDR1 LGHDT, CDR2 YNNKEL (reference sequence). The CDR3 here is CASSPGTSSEELFF. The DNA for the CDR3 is TGTGCCAGCAGCCCGGGAACCTCTAGCGAGGAGCTGTTTTTT.

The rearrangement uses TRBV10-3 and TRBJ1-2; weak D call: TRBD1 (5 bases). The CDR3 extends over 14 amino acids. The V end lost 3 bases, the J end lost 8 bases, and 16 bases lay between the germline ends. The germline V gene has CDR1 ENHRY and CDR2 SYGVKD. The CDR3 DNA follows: TGTGCCATCAGTGAAGAAGGCAGCAGGGCCGGCTACACCTTC. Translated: CAISEEGSRAGYTF.

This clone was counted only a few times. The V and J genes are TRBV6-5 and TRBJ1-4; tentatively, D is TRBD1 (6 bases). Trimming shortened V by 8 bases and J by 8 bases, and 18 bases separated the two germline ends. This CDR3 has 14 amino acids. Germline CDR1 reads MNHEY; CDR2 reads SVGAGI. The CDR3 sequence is CASSSQGKGEKLFF. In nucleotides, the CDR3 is TGTGCCAGCTCCTCTCAGGGGAAAGGCGAAAAACTGTTTTTT.

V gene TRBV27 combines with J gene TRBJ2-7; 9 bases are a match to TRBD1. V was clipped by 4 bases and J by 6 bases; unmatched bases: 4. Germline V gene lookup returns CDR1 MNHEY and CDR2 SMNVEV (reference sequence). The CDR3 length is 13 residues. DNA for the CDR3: TGTGCCAGCAGTTGGGGACAGGGAGCCGAGCAGTACTTC. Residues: CASSWGQGAEQYF.

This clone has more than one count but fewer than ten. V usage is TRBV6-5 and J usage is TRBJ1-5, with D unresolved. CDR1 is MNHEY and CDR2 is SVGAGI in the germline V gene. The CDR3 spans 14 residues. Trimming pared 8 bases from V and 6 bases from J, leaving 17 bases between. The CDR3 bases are TGTGCCAGCCGCCCTCGCCTCCGCAGTCAGCCCCAGCATTTT. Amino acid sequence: CASRPRLRSQPQHF.

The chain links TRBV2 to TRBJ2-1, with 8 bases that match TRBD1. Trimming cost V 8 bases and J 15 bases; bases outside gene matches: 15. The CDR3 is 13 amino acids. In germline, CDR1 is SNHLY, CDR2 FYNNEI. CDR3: CASGYLPGQEVFF. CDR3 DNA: TGTGCCAGCGGATATCTACCGGGACAGGAAGTGTTCTTC.

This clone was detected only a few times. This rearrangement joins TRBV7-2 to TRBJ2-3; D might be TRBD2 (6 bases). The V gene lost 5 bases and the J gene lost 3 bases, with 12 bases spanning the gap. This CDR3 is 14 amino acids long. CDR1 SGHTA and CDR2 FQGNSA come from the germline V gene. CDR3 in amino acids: CASSPPGVTDTQYF. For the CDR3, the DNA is TGTGCCAGCAGCCCCCCGGGAGTAACAGATACGCAGTATTTT.

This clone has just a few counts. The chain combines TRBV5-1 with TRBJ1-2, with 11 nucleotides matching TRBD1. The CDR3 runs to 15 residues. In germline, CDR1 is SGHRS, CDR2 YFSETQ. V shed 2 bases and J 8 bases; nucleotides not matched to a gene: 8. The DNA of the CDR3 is TGCGCCAGCAGCTTAGATACCGGGACAGGGGGAGGCTACACCTTC. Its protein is CASSLDTGTGGGYTF.

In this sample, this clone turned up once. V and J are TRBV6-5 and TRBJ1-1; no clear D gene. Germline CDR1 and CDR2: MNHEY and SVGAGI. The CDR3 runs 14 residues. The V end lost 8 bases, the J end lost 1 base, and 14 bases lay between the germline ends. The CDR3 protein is CASSAMSGNTEAFF. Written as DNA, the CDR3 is TGTGCCAGCTCCGCTATGTCCGGGAACACTGAAGCTTTCTTT.

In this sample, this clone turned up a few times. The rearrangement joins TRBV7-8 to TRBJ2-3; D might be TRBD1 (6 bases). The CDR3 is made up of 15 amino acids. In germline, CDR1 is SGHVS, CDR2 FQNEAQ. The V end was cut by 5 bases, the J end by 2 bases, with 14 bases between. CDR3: CASSPQGRSTDTQYF. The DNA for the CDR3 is TGTGCCAGCAGCCCGCAGGGGAGATCCACAGATACGCAGTATTTT.

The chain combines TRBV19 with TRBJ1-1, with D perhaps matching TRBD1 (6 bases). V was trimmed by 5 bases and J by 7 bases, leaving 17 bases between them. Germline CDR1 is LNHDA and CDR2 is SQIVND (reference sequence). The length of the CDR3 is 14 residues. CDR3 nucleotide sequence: TGTGCCAGTAGTGCGAACAGGGTTAGCAATGAAGCTTTCTTT. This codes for CASSANRVSNEAFF.

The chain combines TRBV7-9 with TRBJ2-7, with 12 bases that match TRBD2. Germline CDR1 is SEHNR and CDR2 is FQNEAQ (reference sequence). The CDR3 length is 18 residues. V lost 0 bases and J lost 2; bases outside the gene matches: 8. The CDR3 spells CASSLAYQLAGGTYEQYF. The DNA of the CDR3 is TGTGCCAGCAGCTTAGCCTATCAGCTAGCGGGAGGGACCTACGAGCAGTACTTC.

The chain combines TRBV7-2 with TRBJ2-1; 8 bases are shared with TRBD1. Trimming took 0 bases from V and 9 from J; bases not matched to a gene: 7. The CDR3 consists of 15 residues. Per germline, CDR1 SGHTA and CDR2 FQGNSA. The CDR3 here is CASSLAGRTGTEQFF. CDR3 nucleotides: TGTGCCAGCAGCTTAGCGGGGAGGACAGGGACTGAGCAGTTCTTC.

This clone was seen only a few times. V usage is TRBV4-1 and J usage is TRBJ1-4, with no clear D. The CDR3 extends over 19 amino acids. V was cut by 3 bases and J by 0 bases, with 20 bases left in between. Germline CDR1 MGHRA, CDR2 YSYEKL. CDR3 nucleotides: TGCGCCAGCAGCCAGTTACTCCTTCGGGAGGCAGCAACTAATGAAAAACTGTTTTTT. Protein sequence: CASSQLLLREAATNEKLFF.

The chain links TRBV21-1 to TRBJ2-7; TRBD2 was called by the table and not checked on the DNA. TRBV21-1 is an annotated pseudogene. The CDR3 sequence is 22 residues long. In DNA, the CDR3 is TGTGCCAGCAGCAAAGACCCCAGGGCCGGGACCCCTGGGACTAGCGGGATATACGAGCAGTACTTC. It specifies CASSKDPRAGTPGTSGIYEQYF.

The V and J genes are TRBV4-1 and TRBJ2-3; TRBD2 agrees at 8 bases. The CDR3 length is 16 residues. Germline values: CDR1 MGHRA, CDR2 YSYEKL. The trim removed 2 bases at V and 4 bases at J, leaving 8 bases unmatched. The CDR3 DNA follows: TGCGCCAGCAGCCAACCCGGGACTAGAGTTCCAGATACGCAGTATTTT. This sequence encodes CASSQPGTRVPDTQYF.

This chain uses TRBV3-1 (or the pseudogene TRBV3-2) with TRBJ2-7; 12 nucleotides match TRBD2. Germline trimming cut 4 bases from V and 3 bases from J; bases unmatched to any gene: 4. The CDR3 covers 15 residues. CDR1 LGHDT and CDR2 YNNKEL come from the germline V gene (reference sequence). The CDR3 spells CASSRGTSGYYEQYF. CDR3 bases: TGTGCCAGCAGCCGAGGGACTAGCGGGTACTACGAGCAGTACTTC.

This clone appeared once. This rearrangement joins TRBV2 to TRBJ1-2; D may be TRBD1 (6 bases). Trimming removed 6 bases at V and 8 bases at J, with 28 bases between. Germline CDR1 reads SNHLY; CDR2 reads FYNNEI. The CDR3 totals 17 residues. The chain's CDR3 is CASSTRTQVRGTIGYTF. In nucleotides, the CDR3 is TGTGCCAGCAGCACAAGAACCCAGGTCAGGGGCACTATAGGCTACACCTTC.

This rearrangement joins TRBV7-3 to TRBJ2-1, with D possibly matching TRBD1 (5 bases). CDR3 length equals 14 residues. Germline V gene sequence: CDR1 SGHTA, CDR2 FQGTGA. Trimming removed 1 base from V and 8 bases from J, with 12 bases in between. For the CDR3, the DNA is TGTGCCAGCAGCTTAATCCCTGAAGGGGATGAGCAGTTCTTC. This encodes CASSLIPEGDEQFF.